This T cell receptor (beta chain) came from a study of shared clonotypes between healthy human individuals. Study-wide context: Used for every donor were three CD4 naive, three CD4 memory, two CD8 naive and one CD8 memory plate.

Naive CD8 cells were CD45RO-negative, positively selected for CCR7, excluding terminally differentiated effector memory CD45RA+ cells. This clone was recorded once. Data came from immunoSEQ multiplex PCR; TCRdb stores just in-frame clones and leaves some out. The sample shows roughly 2,000,000 clones, around 96% of them seen only once. Germline V lookup: CDR1 PRHDT, CDR2 FYEKMQ (reference sequence). There are 16 residues in the CDR3. V shed 3 bases and J shed 2 bases, with 16 bases lying between them. V and J are TRBV13 and TRBJ2-5; D is perhaps TRBD1 (6 bases). The source of this sequence is a man aged 18-30 years in good health. What was sequenced was naive CD8+ T cells sorted from blood. The CDR3 region is CASSFAADGTQETQYF. CDR3 nucleotides: TGTGCCAGCAGCTTCGCAGCCGATGGGACACAAGAGACCCAGTACTTC.